The entry below gives a single TCR beta chain sequence along with its context. Clones were sequenced by immunoSEQ multiplex PCR, and TCRdb holds only the in-frame ones, with some missing. The sample lists hundreds of thousands of clones, about 88% occurring once. This sample was included in a study of blood T cell repertoires in COVID-19. Study in general: Samples representing acute and convalescent COVID-19 were sourced from the United States, Italy and Spain.

Material for sequencing was PBMCs or T cells enriched from blood (not recorded which). The source of this sequence is a man aged 25 to 45 with acute COVID-19.

The CDR3 loop reads CASTRGKVFAGGYEQYV. CDR3 nucleotide sequence: TGTGCCAGCACCCGGGGAAAGGTATTTGCGGGCGGTTACGAGCAGTACGTC. The V call is TRBV3-1 (or the pseudogene TRBV3-2), the J call TRBJ2-7, with D possibly matching TRBD2 (5 bases). The germline V gene encodes CDR1 LGHDT and CDR2 YNNKEL (reference sequence). This CDR3 is 17 amino acids long. V was shortened by 7 bases and J by 4 bases, with 26 bases between the two germline ends.